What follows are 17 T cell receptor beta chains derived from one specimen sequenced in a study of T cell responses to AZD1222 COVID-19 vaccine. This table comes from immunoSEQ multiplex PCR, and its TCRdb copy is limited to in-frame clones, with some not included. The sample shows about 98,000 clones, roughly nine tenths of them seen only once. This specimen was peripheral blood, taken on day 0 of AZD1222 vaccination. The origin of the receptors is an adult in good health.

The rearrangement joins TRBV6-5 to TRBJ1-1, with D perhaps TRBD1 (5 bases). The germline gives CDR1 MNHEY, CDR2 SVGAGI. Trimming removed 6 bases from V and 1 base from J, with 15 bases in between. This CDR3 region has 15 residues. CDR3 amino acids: CASRVQTEGNTEAFF. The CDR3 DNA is TGTGCCAGCAGGGTCCAGACAGAGGGGAACACTGAAGCTTTCTTT.

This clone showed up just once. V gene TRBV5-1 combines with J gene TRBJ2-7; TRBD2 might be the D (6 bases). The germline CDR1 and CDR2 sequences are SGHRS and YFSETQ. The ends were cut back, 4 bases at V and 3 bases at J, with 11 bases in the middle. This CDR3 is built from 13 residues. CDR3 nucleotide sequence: TGCGCCAGCAGCCCGGAGGGCAGCTACGAGCAGTACTTC. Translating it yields CASSPEGSYEQYF.

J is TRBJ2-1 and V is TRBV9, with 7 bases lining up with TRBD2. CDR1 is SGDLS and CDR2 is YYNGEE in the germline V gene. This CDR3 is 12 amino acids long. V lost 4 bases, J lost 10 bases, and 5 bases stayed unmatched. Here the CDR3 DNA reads TGTGCCAGCAGCTCCAGGGAGGGGGAGCAGTTCTTC. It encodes CASSSREGEQFF.

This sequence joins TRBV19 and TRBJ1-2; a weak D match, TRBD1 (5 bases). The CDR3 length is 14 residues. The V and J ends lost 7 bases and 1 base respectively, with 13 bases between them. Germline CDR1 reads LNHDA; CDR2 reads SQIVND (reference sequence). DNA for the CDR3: TGTGCCAGTATTAATCACAGGAGTAACTATGGCTACACCTTC. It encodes CASINHRSNYGYTF. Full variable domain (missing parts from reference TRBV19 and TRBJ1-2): DGGITQSPKYLFRKEGQNVTLSCEQNLNHDAMYWYRQDPGQGLRLIYYSQIVNDFQKGDIAEGYSVSREKKESFPLTVTSAQKNPTAFYLCASINHRSNYGYTFGSGTRLTVV.

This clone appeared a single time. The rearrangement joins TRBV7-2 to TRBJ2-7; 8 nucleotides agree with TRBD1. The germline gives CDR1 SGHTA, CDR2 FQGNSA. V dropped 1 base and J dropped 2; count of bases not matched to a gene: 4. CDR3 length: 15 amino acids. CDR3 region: CASSLGRTGTYEQYF. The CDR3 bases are TGTGCCAGCAGCTTAGGTAGGACAGGGACCTACGAGCAGTACTTC.

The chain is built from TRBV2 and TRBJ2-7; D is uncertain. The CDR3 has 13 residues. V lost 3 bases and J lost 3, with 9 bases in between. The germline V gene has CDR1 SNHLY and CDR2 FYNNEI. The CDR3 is CASSDGNNYEQYF. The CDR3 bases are TGTGCCAGCAGTGACGGAAACAACTACGAGCAGTACTTC.

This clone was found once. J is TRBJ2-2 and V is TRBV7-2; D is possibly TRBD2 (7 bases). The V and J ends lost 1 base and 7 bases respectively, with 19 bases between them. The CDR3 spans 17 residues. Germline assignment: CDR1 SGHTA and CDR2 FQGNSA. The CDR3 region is CASSLGRGGDLGGELFF. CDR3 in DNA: TGTGCCAGCAGCTTAGGACGAGGGGGGGATTTGGGCGGGGAGCTGTTTTTT.

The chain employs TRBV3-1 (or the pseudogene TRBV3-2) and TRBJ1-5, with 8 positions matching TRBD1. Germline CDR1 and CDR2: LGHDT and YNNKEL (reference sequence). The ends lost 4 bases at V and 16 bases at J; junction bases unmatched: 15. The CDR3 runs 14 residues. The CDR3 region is CASSPRTGQKSIHF. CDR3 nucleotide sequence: TGTGCCAGCAGCCCGCGGACAGGGCAGAAGTCTATCCATTTT.

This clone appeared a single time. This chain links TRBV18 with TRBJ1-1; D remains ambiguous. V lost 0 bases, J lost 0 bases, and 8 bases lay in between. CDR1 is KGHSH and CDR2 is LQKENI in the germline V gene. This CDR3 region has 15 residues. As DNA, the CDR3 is TGTGCCAGCTCACCACCGTCCCAGATGAACACTGAAGCTTTCTTT. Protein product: CASSPPSQMNTEAFF.

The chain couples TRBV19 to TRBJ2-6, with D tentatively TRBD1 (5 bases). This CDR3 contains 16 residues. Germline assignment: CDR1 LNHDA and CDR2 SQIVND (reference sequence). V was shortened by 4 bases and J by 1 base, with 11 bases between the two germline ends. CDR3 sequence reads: CASSTDSKSGANVLTF. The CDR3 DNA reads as TGTGCCAGTAGTACTGACAGCAAGTCTGGGGCCAACGTCCTGACTTTC.

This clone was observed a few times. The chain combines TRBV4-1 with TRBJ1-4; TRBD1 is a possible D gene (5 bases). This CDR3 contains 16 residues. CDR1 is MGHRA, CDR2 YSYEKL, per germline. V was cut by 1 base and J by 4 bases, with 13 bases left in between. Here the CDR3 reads CASSQAPGLINEKLFF. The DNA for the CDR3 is TGCGCCAGCAGCCAAGCCCCGGGACTGATTAATGAAAAACTGTTTTTT.

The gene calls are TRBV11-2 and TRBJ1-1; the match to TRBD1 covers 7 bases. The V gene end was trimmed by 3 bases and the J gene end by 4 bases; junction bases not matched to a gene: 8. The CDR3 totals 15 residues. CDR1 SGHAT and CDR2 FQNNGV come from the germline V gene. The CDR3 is CASSFPTTGRTEAFF. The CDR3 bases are TGTGCCAGCAGCTTCCCTACGACAGGGCGCACTGAAGCTTTCTTT.

Written as DNA, the CDR3 is TGTGCCAGCTCACCACGCGGGTACACTGAAGCTTTCTTT. It yields the protein CASSPRGYTEAFF. This chain connects TRBV18 to TRBJ1-1; D is unclear. V was pared by 1 base and J by 3 bases, with 6 bases between. Germline loops: CDR1 KGHSH, CDR2 LQKENI. The CDR3 is 13 residues long.

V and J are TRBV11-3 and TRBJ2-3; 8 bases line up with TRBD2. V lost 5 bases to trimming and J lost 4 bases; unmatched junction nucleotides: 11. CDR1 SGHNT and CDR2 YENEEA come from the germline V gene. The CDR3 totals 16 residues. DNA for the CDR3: TGTGCCAGCAGCCTCCGGACTAGCCCCGGCTCAGATACGCAGTATTTT. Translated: CASSLRTSPGSDTQYF. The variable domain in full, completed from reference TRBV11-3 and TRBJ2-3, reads EAGVVQSPRYKIIEKKQPVAFWCNPISGHNTLYWYLQNLGQGPELLIRYENEEAVDDSQLPKDRFSAERLKGVDSTLKIQPAELGDSAVYLCASSLRTSPGSDTQYFGPGTRLTVL.

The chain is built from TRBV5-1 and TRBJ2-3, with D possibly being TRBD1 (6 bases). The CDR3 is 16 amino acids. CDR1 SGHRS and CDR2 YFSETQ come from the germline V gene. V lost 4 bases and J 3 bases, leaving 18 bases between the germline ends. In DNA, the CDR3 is TGCGCCAGCAGCCCTCCTGGGCAGGGGCGGACAGATACGCAGTATTTT. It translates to CASSPPGQGRTDTQYF.

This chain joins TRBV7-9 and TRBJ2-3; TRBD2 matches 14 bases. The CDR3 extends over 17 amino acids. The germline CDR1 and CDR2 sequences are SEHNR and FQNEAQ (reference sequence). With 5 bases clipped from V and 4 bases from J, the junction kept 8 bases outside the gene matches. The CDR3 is CASSPRTSGGKADTQYF. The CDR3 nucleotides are TGTGCCAGCAGCCCTCGGACTAGCGGGGGGAAGGCAGATACGCAGTATTTT.

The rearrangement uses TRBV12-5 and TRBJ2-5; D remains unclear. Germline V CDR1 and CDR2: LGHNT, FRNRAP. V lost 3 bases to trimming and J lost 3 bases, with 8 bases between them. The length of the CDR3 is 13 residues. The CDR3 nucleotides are TGTGCTAGTGGTTTTTGGAGTGAAGAGACCCAGTACTTC. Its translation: CASGFWSEETQYF. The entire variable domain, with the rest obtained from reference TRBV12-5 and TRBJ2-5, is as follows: DARVTQTPRHKVTEMGQEVTMRCQPILGHNTVFWYRQTMMQGLELLAYFRNRAPLDDSGMPKDRFSAEMPDATLATLKIQPSEPRDSAVYFCASGFWSEETQYFGPGTRLLVL.